These 5 T cell receptor beta chains were all obtained from the same sample, sequenced in a study of blood T cell repertoires in COVID-19. Sequenced by immunoSEQ multiplex PCR; TCRdb stores in-frame clones only, minus some. Found here are 200,000 to 300,000 clones, roughly 90% of them singletons; the top ten hold just over 2.5%. What was sequenced was PBMCs or T cells enriched from blood (not recorded which). These receptors all come from a woman aged 25-40 years with acute COVID-19.

This clone turned up a few times. The V call is TRBV2, the J call TRBJ1-4, with D possibly TRBD1 on 5 matching bases. This CDR3 is built from 17 residues. CDR1 is SNHLY, CDR2 FYNNEI, per germline. With 6 bases removed from V and 0 bases from J, the gap between germline ends came to 17 bases. CDR3 bases: TGTGCCAGCAGCCCAGGGAGGGGCCATTCAACTAATGAAAAACTGTTTTTT. Its translation: CASSPGRGHSTNEKLFF.

The V gene is TRBV7-6, the J gene TRBJ2-1; 11 positions agree with TRBD1. The CDR3 runs 19 residues. Unmatched junction bases numbered 17, after V lost 5 bases and J lost 5 bases. Looked up from germline, CDR1 is SGHVS and CDR2 is FNYEAQ. The CDR3 reads CASSPGTGGIPSTNNEQFF. Written as DNA, the CDR3 is TGTGCCAGCAGCCCCGGGACAGGGGGAATCCCTTCTACAAACAATGAGCAGTTCTTC.

In this sample, this clone turned up once. This chain joins TRBV2 and TRBJ1-5, with D unresolved. The germline gives CDR1 SNHLY, CDR2 FYNNEI. The CDR3 spans 13 residues. Trimming stripped 2 bases from V and 7 bases from J, with 9 bases between. CDR3 sequence: CASSEIGGQPQHF. In nucleotides, the CDR3 is TGTGCCAGCAGTGAAATAGGAGGACAGCCCCAGCATTTT.

CDR3 in DNA: TGTGCCTGGAGAGCTACAGGGGGTACTGAAGCTTTCTTT. It codes for CAWRATGGTEAFF. The rearrangement uses TRBV30 and TRBJ1-1; the match to TRBD1 covers 8 bases. V was pared by 3 bases and J by 5 bases, with 5 bases of the junction left unmatched. Germline V gene sequence: CDR1 GTSNPN, CDR2 SVGIG (reference sequence). The length of the CDR3 is 13 residues.

This clone appeared once. The chain joins TRBV9 to TRBJ2-7; 9 bases are a match to TRBD1. The length of the CDR3 is 14 residues. Per germline, CDR1 SGDLS and CDR2 YYNGEE. V lost 0 bases and J lost 7; bases outside the gene matches: 5. The CDR3 nucleotides are TGTGCCAGCAGCGTAGGGGGACAGGGCTCTGAGCAGTACTTC. Amino acid sequence: CASSVGGQGSEQYF.